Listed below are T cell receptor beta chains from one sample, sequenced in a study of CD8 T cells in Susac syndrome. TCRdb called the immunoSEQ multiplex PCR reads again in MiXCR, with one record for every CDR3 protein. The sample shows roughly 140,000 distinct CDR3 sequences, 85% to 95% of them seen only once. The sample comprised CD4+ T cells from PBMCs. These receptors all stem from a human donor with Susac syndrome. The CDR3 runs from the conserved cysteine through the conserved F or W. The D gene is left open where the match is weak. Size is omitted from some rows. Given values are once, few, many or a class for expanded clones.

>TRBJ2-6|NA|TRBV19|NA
TGTGCCAGTACGTGGCAGGGGATTTCTGGGGCCAACGTCCTGACTTTC
CASTWQGISGANVLTF
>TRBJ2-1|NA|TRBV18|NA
TGTGCCAGCTCACCATCCCCAGGGAGTGAGCAGTTCTTC
CASSPSPGSEQFF
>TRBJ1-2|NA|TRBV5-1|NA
TGCGCCAGCAGCCGCACACCAACGGAACTGAGCGGCTACACCTTC
CASSRTPTELSGYTF
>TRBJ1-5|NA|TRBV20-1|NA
TGCAGTGCTCCCAACGATAGGCAGCCCCAGCATTTT
CSAPNDRQPQHF
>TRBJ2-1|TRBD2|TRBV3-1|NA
TGTGCCAGCAGCCCTAAGTGGAGCCCTAGCGGGGGGGCGGATGAGCAGTTCTTC
CASSPKWSPSGGADEQFF
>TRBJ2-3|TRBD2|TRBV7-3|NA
TGTGCCAGCACGGGAGGGCCGGGGGATACGCAGTATTTT
CASTGGPGDTQYF
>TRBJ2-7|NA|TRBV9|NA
TGTGCCAGCAGCGTAGTTGGGGACGACGAGCAGTACTTC
CASSVVGDDEQYF
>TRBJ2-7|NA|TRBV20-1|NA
TGCAGTGCTCCGGGAGGGGGGACAGGGCCTATGGGGCAGTACTTC
CSAPGGGTGPMGQYF
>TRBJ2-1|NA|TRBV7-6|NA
TGTGCCAGCAGCTTAAGGGGGGGGCTCAACAATGAGCAGTTCTTC
CASSLRGGLNNEQFF
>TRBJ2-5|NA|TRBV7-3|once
TGTGCCAGCAGCCCCGGGACTCGGGGAGAGACCCAGTACTTC
CASSPGTRGETQYF
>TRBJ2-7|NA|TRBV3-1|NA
TGTGCCAGCAGCCAAGCGCCTCGCGAGCAGTACTTC
CASSQAPREQYF
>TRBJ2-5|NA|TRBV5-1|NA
TGCGCCAGCGGGGCTAGTGGGCCCTTGGAGACCCAGTACTTC
CASGASGPLETQYF
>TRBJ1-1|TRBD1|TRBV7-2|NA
TGTGCCAGCAGCTGGACAGGGAGTAGGACTGAAGCTTTCTTT
CASSWTGSRTEAFF
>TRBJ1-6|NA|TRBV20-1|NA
TGCAGTGCTAGAGGCGTGAATTCACCCCTCCACTTT
CSARGVNSPLHF
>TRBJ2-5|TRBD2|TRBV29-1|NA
TGCAGCGTCCGGACTAGCGGGGGCGCAGGGACCCAGTACTTC
CSVRTSGGAGTQYF
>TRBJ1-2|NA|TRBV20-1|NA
TGCAGTGCTAGAGATCCCGGATACTATGGCTACACCTTC
CSARDPGYYGYTF
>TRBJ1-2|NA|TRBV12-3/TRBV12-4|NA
TGTGCCAGCAGTACACCGGGACGGTACTATGGCTACACCTTC
CASSTPGRYYGYTF
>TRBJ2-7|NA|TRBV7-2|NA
TGTGCCAGCAGCACCGGGGTTATCTACGAGCAGTACTTC
CASSTGVIYEQYF
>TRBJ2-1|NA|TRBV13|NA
TGTGCCAGCAGCTTAGATCTAGGTTCATACAATGAGCAGTTCTTC
CASSLDLGSYNEQFF
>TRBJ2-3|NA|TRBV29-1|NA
TGCAGCGTTACCAGCGGCGATACGCAGTATTTT
CSVTSGDTQYF
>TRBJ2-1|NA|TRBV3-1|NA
TGTGCCAGCAGCCCATCAACCCCAAGCTCCTACAATGAGCAGTTCTTC
CASSPSTPSSYNEQFF
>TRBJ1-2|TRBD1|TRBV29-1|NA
TGCAGCGTTACCAAGACAGGGATTAACTATGGCTACACCTTC
CSVTKTGINYGYTF
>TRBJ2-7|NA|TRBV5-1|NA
TGCGCCAGCAGCTTGGCCTTAGGGATCTACGAGCAGTACTTC
CASSLALGIYEQYF
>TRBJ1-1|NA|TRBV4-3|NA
TGCGCCAGCAGCTACCAGGGGACACCTACTGAAGCTTTCTTT
CASSYQGTPTEAFF
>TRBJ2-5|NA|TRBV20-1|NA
TGCAGTGCTAGAGGGGGGGGCAAGGAGACCCAGTACTTC
CSARGGGKETQYF
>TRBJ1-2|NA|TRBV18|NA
TGTGCCAGCTCACCGGTAGAAAGCTATGGCTACACCTTC
CASSPVESYGYTF
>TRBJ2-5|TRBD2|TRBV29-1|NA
TGCAGCTTTGAGGGAGGGGTCTACCAAGAGACCCAGTACTTC
CSFEGGVYQETQYF
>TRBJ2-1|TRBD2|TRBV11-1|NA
TGTGCCAGCAGCTTTCAAAGCGGGGGGGTTGGAAATGAGCAGTTCTTC
CASSFQSGGVGNEQFF
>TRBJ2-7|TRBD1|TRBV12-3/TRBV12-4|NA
TGTGCCAGCAGTTTTGGGACAGCTTACGAGCAGTACTTC
CASSFGTAYEQYF
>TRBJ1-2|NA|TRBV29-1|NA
TGCAGCGTAGATACAGGGACTAACTATGGCTACACCTTC
CSVDTGTNYGYTF
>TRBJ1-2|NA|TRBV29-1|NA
TGCAGCGTGGACACCCCGGACAACTATGGCTACACCTTC
CSVDTPDNYGYTF
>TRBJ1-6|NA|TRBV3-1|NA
TGTGCCAGCAGCCAAGAACGTCAGGGGTTTTCACCCCTCCACTTT
CASSQERQGFSPLHF